Listed here is a single T cell receptor beta chain. Its cognate antigen is unknown. This record comes from a study of beta chain features in type 1 diabetes. Expressed TCRB transcripts were sequenced, since all the RNA that had been isolated was reverse transcribed. Profiling relied on immunoSEQ multiplex PCR, and the TCRdb table lists in-frame clones only, not all of them. Of under 450,000 clones listed, approximately 14% are singletons. Whole-study results and caveats: Researchers reported that naive, central memory and Treg TCRB repertoires appeared more similar in patients than in healthy donors.

The origin of this receptor is a man between 25 and 39 years old in good health. The sample comprised naive CD4+ T cells from blood.

CDR3 nucleotides: TGTGCCAGCAGCTCCTTACCGGAAGCTAACTATGGCTACACCTTC. Protein product: CASSSLPEANYGYTF. J is TRBJ1-2 and V is TRBV5-4; no clear D gene. Germline V gene data show CDR1 as SGHNT and CDR2 as YYREEE (reference sequence). V was pared by 3 bases and J by 0 bases, with 12 bases between. The CDR3 length is 15 residues.